These 10 T cell receptor beta chains originate from one sample sequenced in a study of T cells after somatic rescue of genetic block. The data were produced by immunoSEQ multiplex PCR, yet TCRdb's version contains in-frame clones alone and is incomplete. The sample holds 68,000 or so clones, less than 95% seen once. The specimen was peripheral blood mononuclear cells (PBMCs). These receptors were collected from a man between 35 and 55 years old.

The chain joins TRBV7-2 to TRBJ2-3, with no clear D. The germline V and J ends were trimmed by 3 bases and 6 bases, with 10 bases remaining between them. This CDR3 has 13 amino acids. Per germline, CDR1 SGHTA and CDR2 FQGNSA. Here the CDR3 DNA reads TGTGCCAGCAGCTTCAGCGCAGCGGATACGCAGTATTTT. Translating it yields CASSFSAADTQYF.

This rearrangement joins TRBV5-4 to TRBJ2-5; 8 positions agree with TRBD1. The junction had 9 bases not matched to a gene; V was cut back by 0 bases and J by 2 bases. This CDR3 is 17 amino acids long. Looked up from germline, CDR1 is SGHNT and CDR2 is YYREEE (reference sequence). The CDR3 DNA reads as TGTGCCAGCAGCTTGGGGAGAGGACAGGGCGCTCAAGAGACCCAGTACTTC. Residues: CASSLGRGQGAQETQYF.

The V call is TRBV27, the J call TRBJ1-6; 7 bases are shared with TRBD1. Germline values: CDR1 MNHEY, CDR2 SMNVEV (reference sequence). The CDR3 covers 14 residues. The J segment lost 6 bases and the V segment lost 5 bases, leaving 4 bases of the junction unmatched. The chain's CDR3 is CASSLQGVNSPLHF. Here the CDR3 DNA reads TGTGCCAGCAGTCTGCAGGGGGTTAATTCACCCCTCCACTTT.

The chain couples TRBV14 to TRBJ2-7; 13 bases fit TRBD2. Germline V gene sequence: CDR1 SGHDN, CDR2 FVKESK. V lost 0 bases, J lost 4 bases, and 9 bases stayed unmatched. This CDR3 is built from 18 residues. CDR3: CASSQDTRTSGRAYEQYF. The CDR3 DNA sequence: TGTGCCAGCAGCCAAGATACCCGGACTAGCGGGAGAGCGTACGAGCAGTACTTC.

This chain joins TRBV13 and TRBJ2-4; TRBD2 aligns across 7 bases. The CDR3 totals 18 residues. Germline V lookup: CDR1 PRHDT, CDR2 FYEKMQ (reference sequence). V trimming: 0 bases; J trimming: 0 bases; junction bases outside the gene matches: 8. The chain's CDR3 is CASSLGAGDDLAKNIQYF. The DNA for the CDR3 is TGTGCCAGCAGCTTAGGCGCGGGGGATGATTTAGCCAAAAACATTCAGTACTTC. Looking up the rest from reference TRBV13 and TRBJ2-4 gives the full variable domain: AAGVIQSPRHLIKEKRETATLKCYPIPRHDTVYWYQQGPGQDPQFLISFYEKMQSDKGSIPDRFSAQQFSDYHSELNMSSLELGDSALYFCASSLGAGDDLAKNIQYFGAGTRLSVL.

For the CDR3, the DNA is TGTGCCAGCAGTGTTACTAGCGGCACCGGGGAGCTGTTTTTT. It is translated as CASSVTSGTGELFF. The chain uses TRBV2 and TRBJ2-2, with 8 nucleotides matching TRBD2. Germline-derived CDR1 and CDR2 are SNHLY and FYNNEI. The J segment lost 4 bases and the V segment lost 4 bases, leaving 2 bases of the junction unmatched. This CDR3 is 14 amino acids long. The full variable domain, in which reference TRBV2 and TRBJ2-2 provide the parts outside the CDR3, is EPEVTQTPSHQVTQMGQEVILRCVPISNHLYFYWYRQILGQKVEFLVSFYNNEISEKSEIFDDQFSVERPDGSNFTLKIRSTKLEDSAMYFCASSVTSGTGELFFGEGSRLTVL.

The genes are TRBV1 and TRBJ1-1; the D call in the table, TRBD1, was not verified against the DNA. TRBV1 is a documented pseudogene. This CDR3 has 13 amino acids. CDR3 in DNA: TGCACCAGCAGCCAACTTATACACAGTGAAGCTTTCTTT. Translating gives CTSSQLIHSEAFF.

The V and J genes are TRBV4-2 and TRBJ2-7; 10 bases map to TRBD2. J lost 1 base, V lost 0 bases, and 9 bases had no gene match. Germline V gene data show CDR1 as LGHNA and CDR2 as YNFKEQ. The CDR3 extends over 18 amino acids. The CDR3 reads CASSQDPPASGSSYEQYF. CDR3 DNA: TGTGCCAGCAGCCAAGACCCCCCGGCTAGCGGGAGTTCCTACGAGCAGTACTTC.

J is TRBJ2-7 and V is TRBV5-1, with D perhaps TRBD2 (5 bases). Germline V lookup: CDR1 SGHRS, CDR2 YFSETQ. This CDR3 region has 11 residues. The ends were cut back, 10 bases at V and 0 bases at J, with 8 bases in the middle. Here the CDR3 reads CARGASYEQYF. The CDR3 DNA is TGCGCCCGGGGAGCCTCCTACGAGCAGTACTTC.

The chain combines TRBV5-1 with TRBJ2-5; 12 nucleotides line up with TRBD2. Per the germline V gene, CDR1 is SGHRS and CDR2 is YFSETQ. The CDR3 runs 20 residues. The V segment lost 5 bases and the J segment 3 bases; nucleotides outside the gene matches: 20. The chain's CDR3 is CASRRGFLGLAGIQKETQYF. CDR3 bases: TGCGCCAGCAGGAGAGGGTTTTTAGGACTAGCGGGGATCCAAAAAGAGACCCAGTACTTC.